Presented here are 16 T cell receptor beta chains from one specimen sequenced in a study of T-cell memory formation after mild COVID-19. MiXCR, run by TCRdb on the 5' RACE reads, gives a single entry per CDR3 protein. Of 250,000 or so distinct CDR3 sequences listed, about 20% are singletons. Specimen: PBMCs or a T cell subset sorted from them (not recorded which). Every receptor here comes from a man aged 18-30 years who had mild COVID-19 (a few samples of this study predate the infection). Cell type and time point are not known.

The CDR3 loop reads CASSYSIGPSTDTQYF. The CDR3 DNA reads TGTGCCAGCAGTTACTCGATCGGACCTAGCACAGATACGCAGTATTTT. This sequence joins TRBV6-6 and TRBJ2-3; D gene ambiguous. Germline V gene sequence: CDR1 MNHNY, CDR2 SVGAGI (reference sequence). V was cut by 0 bases and J by 0 bases, with 10 bases left in between. The CDR3 extends over 16 amino acids.

V and J are TRBV10-3 and TRBJ2-2; a possible D gene is TRBD2 (7 bases). V lost 6 bases and J 4 bases, leaving 15 bases between the germline ends. The CDR3 has 15 residues. CDR1 ENHRY and CDR2 SYGVKD come from the germline V gene. DNA for the CDR3: TGTGCCATCAGGGGCGAGGGGGGGCCCACCGGGGAGCTGTTTTTT. Amino acid sequence: CAIRGEGGPTGELFF.

The table lists this clonotype with many counts. J is TRBJ1-1 and V is TRBV5-1, with D possibly matching TRBD1 (6 bases). CDR3 length: 15 amino acids. Germline V gene lookup returns CDR1 SGHRS and CDR2 YFSETQ. V was clipped by 1 base and J by 5 bases, with 15 bases between them. This chain's CDR3 is CASSLIGRGGTEAFF. Written as DNA, the CDR3 is TGCGCCAGCAGCTTGATAGGCAGGGGAGGGACTGAAGCTTTCTTT.

This clonotype occurred once. The chain uses TRBV4-1 and TRBJ2-3; D may be TRBD1 or TRBD2 (5 bases each). The ends were cut back, 0 bases at V and 4 bases at J, with 11 bases in the middle. Germline V lookup: CDR1 MGHRA, CDR2 YSYEKL. The CDR3 is made up of 15 amino acids. In nucleotides, the CDR3 is TGCGCCAGCAGCCAAGAATCCTCGGGACCAGATACGCAGTATTTT. Its translation is CASSQESSGPDTQYF.

The chain is built from TRBV4-3 and TRBJ1-2; D may be TRBD1 (5 bases). The length of the CDR3 is 14 residues. Germline assignment: CDR1 LGHNA and CDR2 YSLEER. The V gene lost 5 bases and the J gene lost 5 bases, with 15 bases spanning the gap. The CDR3 DNA follows: TGCGCCAGCAGCAAACCCGGGGCGGAATATGGCTACACCTTC. Translation gives CASSKPGAEYGYTF.

V gene TRBV4-3 combines with J gene TRBJ1-2; D unclear. This CDR3 has 15 amino acids. Trimming stripped 0 bases from V and 4 bases from J, with 12 bases between. Germline lookup yields CDR1 LGHNA and CDR2 YSLEER. The CDR3 DNA reads TGCGCCAGCAGCCAAGAAAATACAGCACCCTATGGCTACACCTTC. Translating gives CASSQENTAPYGYTF.

Turning to this clonotype: One junction end disagrees with the germline gene, perhaps due to a read error. The chain links TRBV28 to TRBJ2-5, with D hard to call. From germline, CDR1 is MDHEN and CDR2 SYDVKM. The CDR3 consists of 15 residues. This chain's CDR3 is CTSSLEAAAEETQYF. The CDR3, as DNA: TGTACCAGCAGTTTAGAGGCGGCCGCAGAAGAGACCCAGTACTTC.

V gene TRBV12-3 or TRBV12-4 combines with J gene TRBJ1-5; D is undetermined. This CDR3 region has 15 residues. V was cut by 6 bases and J by 6 bases, with 18 bases left in between. CDR3 amino acids: CASRAGDEFGQPQHF. CDR3 sequence (DNA): TGTGCCAGCAGGGCCGGAGATGAATTTGGTCAGCCCCAGCATTTT.

The chain links TRBV20-1 to TRBJ2-2, with 11 bases lining up with TRBD1. Germline V lookup: CDR1 DFQATT, CDR2 SNEGSKA (reference sequence). This CDR3 is built from 14 residues. After removal of 8 bases from V and 2 bases from J, the junction contained 4 bases not matched to a gene. The DNA of the CDR3 is TGCAGTTTACGGACAGGGGGCAACACCGGGGAGCTGTTTTTT. The encoded protein is CSLRTGGNTGELFF.

The chain carries TRBV20-1 and TRBJ1-1, with unresolved D. This CDR3 is 14 amino acids long. Trimming cost V 5 bases and J 1 base, with 14 bases left between them. Germline V gene sequence: CDR1 DFQATT, CDR2 SNEGSKA (reference sequence). CDR3 sequence reads: CSAPLPRTNTEAFF. CDR3 coding DNA: TGCAGTGCTCCACTGCCTCGGACGAACACTGAAGCTTTCTTT.

Here the CDR3 reads CASRVSYRSDQPQHF. For the CDR3, the DNA is TGTGCCAGCAGGGTCAGTTACAGGAGTGATCAGCCCCAGCATTTT. This chain links TRBV6-5 with TRBJ1-5; TRBD1 is a possible D gene (5 bases). Trimming pared 6 bases from V and 5 bases from J, leaving 17 bases between. The germline CDR1 and CDR2 sequences are MNHEY and SVGAGI. The CDR3 is 15 amino acids.

This clonotype was seen a handful of times. The chain carries TRBV12-3 or TRBV12-4 and TRBJ2-4; D perhaps matches TRBD2 (6 bases). This CDR3 comprises 15 residues. V was clipped by 6 bases and J by 5 bases, with 17 bases between them. CDR3 sequence reads: CASSPGGSAENIQYF. The DNA of the CDR3 is TGTGCCAGCAGCCCCGGGGGATCTGCGGAAAACATTCAGTACTTC.

This clonotype was observed a handful of times. The rearrangement uses TRBV28 and TRBJ1-2, with D possibly TRBD1 on 5 matching bases. Trimming removed 3 bases from V and 0 bases from J, with 11 bases in between. Germline V gene lookup returns CDR1 MDHEN and CDR2 SYDVKM. This CDR3 has 15 residues. CDR3 loop: CASSLLGTSNYGYTF. CDR3 nucleotides: TGTGCCAGCAGTTTGTTAGGGACGTCTAACTATGGCTACACCTTC.

This clonotype was seen only a few times. This chain uses TRBV10-2 with TRBJ1-1, with TRBD1 as a possible D gene (5 bases). V lost 5 bases, J lost 4 bases, and 14 bases lay in between. The germline CDR1 and CDR2 sequences are WSHSY and SAAADI. The CDR3 spans 14 residues. Written as DNA, the CDR3 is TGCGCCAGCAGTCTCGGGGCAGGGTCCACTGAAGCTTTCTTT. It encodes CASSLGAGSTEAFF.

J is TRBJ2-3 and V is TRBV2; D may match TRBD1 or TRBD2 (6 bases each). The CDR3 is 15 residues long. Germline V gene data show CDR1 as SNHLY and CDR2 as FYNNEI. V shed 7 bases and J shed 1 base, with 15 bases lying between them. The CDR3 nucleotides read TGTGCCAGCACCTTGGAGGGGGGCCGCACAGATACGCAGTATTTT. As protein: CASTLEGGRTDTQYF.

As DNA, the CDR3 is TGTGCCAGCAGCTTAGATCAGTGGAATGAGCAGTTCTTC. Translation gives CASSLDQWNEQFF. The J gene is TRBJ2-1, the V gene TRBV11-2; D is uncertain. V lost 0 bases to trimming and J lost 7 bases, with 7 bases between them. The CDR3 has 13 residues. Germline V gives CDR1 SGHAT, CDR2 FQNNGV.